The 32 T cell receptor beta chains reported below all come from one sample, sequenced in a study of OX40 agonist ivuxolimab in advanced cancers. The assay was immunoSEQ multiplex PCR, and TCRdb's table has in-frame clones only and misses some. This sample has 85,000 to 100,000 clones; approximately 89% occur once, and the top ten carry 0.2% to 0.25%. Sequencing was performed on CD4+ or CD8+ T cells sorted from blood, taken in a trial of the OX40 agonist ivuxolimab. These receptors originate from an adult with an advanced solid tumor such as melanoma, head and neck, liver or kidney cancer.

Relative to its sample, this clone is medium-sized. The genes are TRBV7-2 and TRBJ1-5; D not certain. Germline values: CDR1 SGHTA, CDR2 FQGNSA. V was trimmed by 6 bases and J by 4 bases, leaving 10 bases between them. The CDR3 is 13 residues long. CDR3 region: CASSQDGNQPQHF. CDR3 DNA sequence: TGTGCCAGCAGTCAAGACGGGAATCAGCCCCAGCATTTT. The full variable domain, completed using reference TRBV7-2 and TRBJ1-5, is GAGVSQSPSNKVTEKGKDVELRCDPISGHTALYWYRQSLGQGLEFLIYFQGNSAPDKSGLPSDRFSAERTGGSVSTLTIQRTQQEDSAVYLCASSQDGNQPQHFGDGTRLSIL.

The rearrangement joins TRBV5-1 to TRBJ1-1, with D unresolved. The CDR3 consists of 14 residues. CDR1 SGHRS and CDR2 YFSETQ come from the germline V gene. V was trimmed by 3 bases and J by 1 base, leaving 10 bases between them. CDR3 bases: TGCGCCAGCAGCTCGGCGGCAGCGAACACTGAAGCTTTCTTT. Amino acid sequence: CASSSAAANTEAFF.

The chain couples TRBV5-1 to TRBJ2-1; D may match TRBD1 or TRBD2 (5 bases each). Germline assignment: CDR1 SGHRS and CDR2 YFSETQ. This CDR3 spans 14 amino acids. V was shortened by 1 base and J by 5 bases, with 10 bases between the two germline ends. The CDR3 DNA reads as TGCGCCAGCAGCTTGCAGGGACCTGACAATGAGCAGTTCTTC. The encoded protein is CASSLQGPDNEQFF.

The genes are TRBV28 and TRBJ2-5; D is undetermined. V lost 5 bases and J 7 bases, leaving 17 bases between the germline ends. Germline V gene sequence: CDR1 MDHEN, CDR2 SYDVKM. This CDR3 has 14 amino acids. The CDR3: CASSDDSSPGTQYF. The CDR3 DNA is TGTGCCAGCAGTGACGACTCATCCCCCGGGACCCAGTACTTC.

CDR3 loop: CASSEGAASYNEQFF. The CDR3 DNA follows: TGTGCCAGCAGTGAAGGAGCAGCCTCCTACAATGAGCAGTTCTTC. The rearrangement uses TRBV6-1 and TRBJ2-1, with D hard to call. The germline V gene encodes CDR1 MNHNS and CDR2 SASEGT. The V and J ends lost 1 base and 0 bases respectively, with 7 bases between them. The CDR3 contains 15 residues.

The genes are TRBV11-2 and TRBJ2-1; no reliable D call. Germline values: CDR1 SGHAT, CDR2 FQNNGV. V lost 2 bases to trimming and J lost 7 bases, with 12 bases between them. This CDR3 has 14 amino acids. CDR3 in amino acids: CASSLRLIGNEQFF. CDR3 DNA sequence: TGTGCCAGCAGCTTAAGATTGATAGGGAATGAGCAGTTCTTC.

CDR3 sequence: CASSLAGGEDTQYF. In nucleotides, the CDR3 is TGTGCCAGCAGCCTAGCGGGGGGGGAGGATACGCAGTATTTT. The V call is TRBV11-2, the J call TRBJ2-3; 12 bases are a match to TRBD2. Germline assignment: CDR1 SGHAT and CDR2 FQNNGV. The V and J ends lost 5 bases and 6 bases, in that order; junction bases with no gene match: 3. The CDR3 totals 14 residues.

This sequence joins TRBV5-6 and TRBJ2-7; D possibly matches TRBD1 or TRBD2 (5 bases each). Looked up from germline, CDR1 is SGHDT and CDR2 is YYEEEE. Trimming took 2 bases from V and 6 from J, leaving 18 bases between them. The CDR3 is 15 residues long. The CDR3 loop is CASSFGVIVQAEQYV. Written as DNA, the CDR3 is TGTGCCAGCAGCTTCGGGGTAATAGTACAGGCCGAGCAGTACGTC.

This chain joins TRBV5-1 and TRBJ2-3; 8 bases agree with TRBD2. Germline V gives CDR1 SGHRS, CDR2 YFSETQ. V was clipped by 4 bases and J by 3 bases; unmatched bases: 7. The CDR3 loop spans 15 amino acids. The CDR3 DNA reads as TGCGCCAGCAGCCCACCGGGACTAGAAACAGATACGCAGTATTTT. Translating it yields CASSPPGLETDTQYF.

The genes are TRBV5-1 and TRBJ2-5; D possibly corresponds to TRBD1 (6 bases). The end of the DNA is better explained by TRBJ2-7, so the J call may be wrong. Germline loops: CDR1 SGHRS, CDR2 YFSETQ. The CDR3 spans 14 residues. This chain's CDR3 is CASSRGTDSYEQYF. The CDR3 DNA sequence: TGCGCCAGCAGCAGGGGGACCGATTCCTACGAGCAGTACTTC.

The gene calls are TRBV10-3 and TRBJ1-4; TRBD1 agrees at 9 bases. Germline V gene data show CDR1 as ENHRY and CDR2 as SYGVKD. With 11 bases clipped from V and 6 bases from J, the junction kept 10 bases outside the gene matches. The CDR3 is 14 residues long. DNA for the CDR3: TGTGCCTCGACACCGGGACAGGGTGATGAAAAACTGTTTTTT. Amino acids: CASTPGQGDEKLFF.

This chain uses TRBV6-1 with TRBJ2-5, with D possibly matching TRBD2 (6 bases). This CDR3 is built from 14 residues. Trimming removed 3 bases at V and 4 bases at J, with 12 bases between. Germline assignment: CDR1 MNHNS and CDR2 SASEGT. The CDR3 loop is CASSDQPGGETQYF. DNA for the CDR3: TGTGCCAGCAGTGACCAACCCGGGGGAGAGACCCAGTACTTC.

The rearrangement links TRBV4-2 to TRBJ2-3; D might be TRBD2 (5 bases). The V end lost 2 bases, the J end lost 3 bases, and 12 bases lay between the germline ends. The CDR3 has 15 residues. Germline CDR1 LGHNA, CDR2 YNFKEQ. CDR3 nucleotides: TGTGCCAGCAGCCAAAGGATGGCGGGTACAGATACGCAGTATTTT. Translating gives CASSQRMAGTDTQYF.

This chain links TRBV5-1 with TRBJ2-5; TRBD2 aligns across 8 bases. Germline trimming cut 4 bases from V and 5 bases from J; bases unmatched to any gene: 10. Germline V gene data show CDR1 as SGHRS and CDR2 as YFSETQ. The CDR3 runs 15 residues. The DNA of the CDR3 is TGCGCCAGCAGCCCGGGACTAGTAACGGCCGAGACCCAGTACTTC. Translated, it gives CASSPGLVTAETQYF.

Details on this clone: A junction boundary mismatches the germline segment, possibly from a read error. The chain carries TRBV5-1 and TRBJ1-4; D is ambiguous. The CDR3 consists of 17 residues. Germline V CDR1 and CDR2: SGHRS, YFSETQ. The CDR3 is CASSYPTSGNTNENLFF. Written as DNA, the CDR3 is TGCGCCAGCAGCTACCCGACCAGCGGGAACACTAATGAAAACCTGTTTTTT.

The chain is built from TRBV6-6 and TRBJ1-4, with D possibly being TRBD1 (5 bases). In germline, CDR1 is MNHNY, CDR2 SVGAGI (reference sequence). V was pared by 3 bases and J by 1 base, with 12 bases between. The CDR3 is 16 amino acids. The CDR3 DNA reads TGTGCCAGCAGTTATCGGGGCTACGGAACTAATGAAAAACTGTTTTTT. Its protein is CASSYRGYGTNEKLFF.

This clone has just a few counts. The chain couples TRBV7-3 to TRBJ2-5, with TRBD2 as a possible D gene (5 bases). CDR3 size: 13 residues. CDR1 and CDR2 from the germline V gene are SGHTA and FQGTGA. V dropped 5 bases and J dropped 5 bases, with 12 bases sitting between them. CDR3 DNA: TGTGCCAGCAGCCCGGGGAGTGGGGAGACCCAGTACTTC. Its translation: CASSPGSGETQYF.

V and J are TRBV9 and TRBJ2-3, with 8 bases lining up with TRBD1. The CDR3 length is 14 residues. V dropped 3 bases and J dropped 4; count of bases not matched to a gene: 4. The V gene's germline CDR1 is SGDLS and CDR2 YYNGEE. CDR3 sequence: CASSADREADTQYF. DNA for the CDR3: TGTGCCAGCAGCGCGGACAGGGAGGCAGATACGCAGTATTTT.

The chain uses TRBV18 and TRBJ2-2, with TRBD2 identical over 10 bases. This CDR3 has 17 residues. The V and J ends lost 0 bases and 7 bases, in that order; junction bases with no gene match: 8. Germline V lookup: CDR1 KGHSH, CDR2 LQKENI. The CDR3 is CASSPPKASGRIGELFF. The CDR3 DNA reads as TGTGCCAGCTCACCACCGAAGGCTAGCGGGAGAATCGGGGAGCTGTTTTTT.

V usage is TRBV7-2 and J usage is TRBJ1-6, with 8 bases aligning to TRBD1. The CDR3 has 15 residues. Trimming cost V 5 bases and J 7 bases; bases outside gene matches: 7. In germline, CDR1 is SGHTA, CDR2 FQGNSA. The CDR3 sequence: CASSLGQGSNSPLHF. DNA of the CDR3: TGTGCCAGCAGCCTAGGACAGGGCAGCAATTCACCCCTCCACTTT.

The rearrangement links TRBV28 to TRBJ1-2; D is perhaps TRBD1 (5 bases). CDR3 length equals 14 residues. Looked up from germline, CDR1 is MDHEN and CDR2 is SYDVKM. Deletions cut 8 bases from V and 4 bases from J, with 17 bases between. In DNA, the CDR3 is TGTGCCAGCTATTCCCCAGGTAGGGGCTATGGCTACACCTTC. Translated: CASYSPGRGYGYTF.

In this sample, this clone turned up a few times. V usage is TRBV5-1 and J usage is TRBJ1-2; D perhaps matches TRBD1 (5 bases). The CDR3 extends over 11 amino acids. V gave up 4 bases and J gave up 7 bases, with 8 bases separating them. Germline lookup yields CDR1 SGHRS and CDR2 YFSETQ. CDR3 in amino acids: CASSETAGYTF. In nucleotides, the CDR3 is TGCGCCAGCAGCGAGACAGCTGGCTACACCTTC.

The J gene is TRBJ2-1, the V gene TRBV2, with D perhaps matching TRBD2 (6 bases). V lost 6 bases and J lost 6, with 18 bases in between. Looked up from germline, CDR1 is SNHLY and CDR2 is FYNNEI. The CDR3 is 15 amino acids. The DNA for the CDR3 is TGTGCCAGCAGAGGAGGGCTAGCGCTGGCCAATGAGCAGTTCTTC. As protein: CASRGGLALANEQFF.

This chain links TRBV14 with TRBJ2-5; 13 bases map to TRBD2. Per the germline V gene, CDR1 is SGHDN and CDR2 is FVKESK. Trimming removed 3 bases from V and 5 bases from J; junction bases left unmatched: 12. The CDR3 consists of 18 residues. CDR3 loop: CASSQIAGTSGAWETQYF. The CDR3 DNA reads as TGTGCCAGCAGCCAGATCGCAGGGACTAGCGGGGCTTGGGAGACCCAGTACTTC.

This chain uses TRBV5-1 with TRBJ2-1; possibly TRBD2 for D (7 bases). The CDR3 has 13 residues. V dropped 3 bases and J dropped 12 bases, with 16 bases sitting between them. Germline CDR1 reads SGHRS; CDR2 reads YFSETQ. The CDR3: CASSSDRGGGQFF. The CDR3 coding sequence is TGCGCCAGCAGCTCCGATAGGGGGGGTGGGCAGTTCTTC.

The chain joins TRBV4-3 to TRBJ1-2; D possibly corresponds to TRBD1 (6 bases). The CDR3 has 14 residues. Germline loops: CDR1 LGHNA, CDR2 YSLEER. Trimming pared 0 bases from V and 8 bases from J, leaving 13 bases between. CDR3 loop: CASSQDRGGGGYTF. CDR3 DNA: TGCGCCAGCAGCCAAGATCGTGGGGGGGGCGGCTACACCTTC.

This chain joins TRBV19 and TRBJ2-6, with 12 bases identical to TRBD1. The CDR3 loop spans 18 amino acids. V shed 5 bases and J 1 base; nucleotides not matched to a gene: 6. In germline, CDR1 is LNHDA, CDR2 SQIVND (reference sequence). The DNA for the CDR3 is TGTGCCAGTAGTCCCCGGGACAGGGGGCGGTCTGGGGCCAACGTCCTGACTTTC. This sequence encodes CASSPRDRGRSGANVLTF.

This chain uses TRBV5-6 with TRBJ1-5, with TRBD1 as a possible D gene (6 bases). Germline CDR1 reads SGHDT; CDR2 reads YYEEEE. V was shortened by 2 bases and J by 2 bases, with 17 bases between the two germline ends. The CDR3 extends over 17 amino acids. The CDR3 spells CASSFWAGAAGNQPQHF. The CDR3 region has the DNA TGTGCCAGCAGCTTTTGGGCGGGGGCGGCGGGCAATCAGCCCCAGCATTTT.

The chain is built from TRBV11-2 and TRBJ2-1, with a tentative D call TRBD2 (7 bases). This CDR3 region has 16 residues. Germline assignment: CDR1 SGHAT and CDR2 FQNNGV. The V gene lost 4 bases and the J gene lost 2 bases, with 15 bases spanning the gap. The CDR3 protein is CASSSGGEGAYNEQFF. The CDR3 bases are TGTGCCAGCAGCTCGGGGGGTGAGGGGGCCTACAATGAGCAGTTCTTC.

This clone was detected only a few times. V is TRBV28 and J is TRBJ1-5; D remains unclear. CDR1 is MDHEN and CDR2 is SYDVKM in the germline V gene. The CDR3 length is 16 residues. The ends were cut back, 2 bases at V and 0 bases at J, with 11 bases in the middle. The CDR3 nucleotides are TGTGCCAGCAGTTTAATGGGCAGAAATAGCAATCAGCCCCAGCATTTT. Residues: CASSLMGRNSNQPQHF. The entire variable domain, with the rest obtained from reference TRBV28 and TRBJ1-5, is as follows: DVKVTQSSRYLVKRTGEKVFLECVQDMDHENMFWYRQDPGLGLRLIYFSYDVKMKEKGDIPEGYSVSREKKERFSLILESASTNQTSMYLCASSLMGRNSNQPQHFGDGTRLSIL.

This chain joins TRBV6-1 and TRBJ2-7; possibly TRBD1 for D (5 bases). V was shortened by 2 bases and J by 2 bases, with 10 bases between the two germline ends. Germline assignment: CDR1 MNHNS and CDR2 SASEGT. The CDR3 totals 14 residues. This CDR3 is CASSETPGPYEQYV. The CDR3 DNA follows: TGTGCCAGCAGTGAAACTCCAGGGCCCTACGAGCAGTACGTC.

The CDR3 reads CASSSTNFMSEQFF. Here the CDR3 DNA reads TGTGCCAGCAGCTCGACTAATTTTATGAGTGAGCAGTTCTTC. The V call is TRBV5-6, the J call TRBJ2-1, with D maybe TRBD2 (5 bases). V lost 3 bases and J lost 9, with 16 bases in between. The germline CDR1 and CDR2 sequences are SGHDT and YYEEEE. The CDR3 extends over 14 amino acids.